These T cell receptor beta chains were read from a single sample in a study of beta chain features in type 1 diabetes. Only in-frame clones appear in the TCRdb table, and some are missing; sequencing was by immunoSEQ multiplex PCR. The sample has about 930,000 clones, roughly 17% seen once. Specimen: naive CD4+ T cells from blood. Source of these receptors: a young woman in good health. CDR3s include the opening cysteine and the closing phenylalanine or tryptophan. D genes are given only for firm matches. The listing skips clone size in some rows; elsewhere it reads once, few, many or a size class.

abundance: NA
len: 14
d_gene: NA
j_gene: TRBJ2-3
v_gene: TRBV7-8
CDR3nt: TGTGCCAGCAGCTTGACCCTAGGGGTAGATACGCAGTATTTT
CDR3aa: CASSLTLGVDTQYF

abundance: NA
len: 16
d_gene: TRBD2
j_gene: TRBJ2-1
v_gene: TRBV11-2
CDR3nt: TGTGCCAGCAGCCCCTTTTCCCTAGCGGAGTACAATGAGCAGTTCTTC
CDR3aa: CASSPFSLAEYNEQFF

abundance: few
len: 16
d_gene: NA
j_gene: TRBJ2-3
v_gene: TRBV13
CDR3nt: TGTGCCAGCAGCTCCTGGCTGGCGGGACTGGCAGATACGCAGTATTTT
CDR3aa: CASSSWLAGLADTQYF

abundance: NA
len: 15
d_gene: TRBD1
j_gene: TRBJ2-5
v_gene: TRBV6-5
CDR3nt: TGTGCCAGCAGTTACCAAAACAGGGGAAGAAAGACCCAGTACTTC
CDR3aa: CASSYQNRGRKTQYF

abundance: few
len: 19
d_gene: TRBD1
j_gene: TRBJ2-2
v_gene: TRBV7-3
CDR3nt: TGTGCCAGCAGCTCTTTGGACAGGGACCCTCGAGGGTTCACCGGGGAGCTGTTTTTT
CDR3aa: CASSSLDRDPRGFTGELFF

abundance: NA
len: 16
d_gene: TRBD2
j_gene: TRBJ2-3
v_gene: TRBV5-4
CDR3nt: TGTGCCAGCAGCTCGGGACTAGCGGGAGGGCCAGATACGCAGTATTTT
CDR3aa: CASSSGLAGGPDTQYF

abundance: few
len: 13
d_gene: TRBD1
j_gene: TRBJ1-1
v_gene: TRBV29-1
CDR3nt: TGCAGCGCCCAGGGACAGATGAACACTGAAGCTTTCTTT
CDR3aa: CSAQGQMNTEAFF

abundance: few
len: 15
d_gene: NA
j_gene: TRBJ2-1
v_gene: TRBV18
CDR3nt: TGTGCCAGCTCACCAGGACGATCGGCCTACAATGAGCAGTTCTTC
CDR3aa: CASSPGRSAYNEQFF

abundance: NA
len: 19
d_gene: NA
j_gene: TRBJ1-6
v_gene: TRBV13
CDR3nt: TGTGCCAGCAGCAAACGCCGTAGGGGGGCTCAAAACTCCAATTCACCCCTCCACTTT
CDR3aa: CASSKRRRGAQNSNSPLHF

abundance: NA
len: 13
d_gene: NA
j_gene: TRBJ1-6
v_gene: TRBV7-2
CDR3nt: TGTGCCAGCAGCTATTCGGAGATTTCACCCCTCCACTTT
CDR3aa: CASSYSEISPLHF

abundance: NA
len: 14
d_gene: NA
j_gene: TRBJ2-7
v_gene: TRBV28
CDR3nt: TGTGCCAGCAGTTTAGGAGGGGTGCTCTACGAGCAGTACTTC
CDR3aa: CASSLGGVLYEQYF

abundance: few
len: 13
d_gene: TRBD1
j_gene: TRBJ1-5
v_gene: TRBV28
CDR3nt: TGTGCCAGCGGCGGAAGGGGGCCTCAGCCCCAGCATTTT
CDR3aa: CASGGRGPQPQHF

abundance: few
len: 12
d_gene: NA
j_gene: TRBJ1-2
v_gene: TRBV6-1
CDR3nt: TGTGCCAGCAGTGAATCCCACTATGGCTACACCTTC
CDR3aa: CASSESHYGYTF

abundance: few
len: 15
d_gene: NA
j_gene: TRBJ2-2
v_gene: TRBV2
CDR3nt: TGTGCCAGCAGTGTGCTGGCGGGGAGCCCCGGGGAGCTGTTTTTT
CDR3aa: CASSVLAGSPGELFF

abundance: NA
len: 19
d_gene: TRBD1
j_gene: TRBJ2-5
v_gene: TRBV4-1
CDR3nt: TGCGCCAGCAGCCAAGGAGGGGGCACAGGGGGCCGACAGCAAGAGACCCAGTACTTC
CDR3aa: CASSQGGGTGGRQQETQYF

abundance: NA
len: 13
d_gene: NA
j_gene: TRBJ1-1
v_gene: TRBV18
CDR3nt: TGTGCCAGCTCACCGGGCAGCGAAACTGAAGCTTTCTTT
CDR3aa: CASSPGSETEAFF

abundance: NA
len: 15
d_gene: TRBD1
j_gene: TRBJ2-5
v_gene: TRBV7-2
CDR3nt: TGTGCCAGCAGCTTGGACAGGGGCACTCAAGAGACCCAGTACTTC
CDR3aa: CASSLDRGTQETQYF

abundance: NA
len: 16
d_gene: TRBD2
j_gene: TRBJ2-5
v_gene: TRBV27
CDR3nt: TGTGCCAGCAGGGAGCGGGAGAGGGTTTGGCAGGAGACCCAGTACTTC
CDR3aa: CASRERERVWQETQYF

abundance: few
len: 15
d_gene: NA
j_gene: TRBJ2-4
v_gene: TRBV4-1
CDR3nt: TGCGCCAGCAGCCAAGATGGAGGGACCAAAAACATTCAGTACTTC
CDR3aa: CASSQDGGTKNIQYF

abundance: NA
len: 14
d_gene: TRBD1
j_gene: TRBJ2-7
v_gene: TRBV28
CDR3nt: TGTGCCAGCAGATTAAACAGGGGGCTCTCCGAGCAGTACTTC
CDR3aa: CASRLNRGLSEQYF

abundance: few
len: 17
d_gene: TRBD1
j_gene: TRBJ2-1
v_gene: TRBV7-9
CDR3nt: TGTGCCAGCAGCAGCGCTGGGGGGACAGGGTTATACAATGAGCAGTTCTTC
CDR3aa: CASSSAGGTGLYNEQFF

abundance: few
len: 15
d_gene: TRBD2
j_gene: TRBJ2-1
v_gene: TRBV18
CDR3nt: TGTGCCAGCTCACCGACTAGCGGGAGGTTGAGGGAGCAGTTCTTC
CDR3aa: CASSPTSGRLREQFF

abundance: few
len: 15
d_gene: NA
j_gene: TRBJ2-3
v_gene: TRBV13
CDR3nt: TGTGCCAGCAGCTTAGTCAGGGCCGGGACAGATACGCAGTATTTT
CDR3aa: CASSLVRAGTDTQYF

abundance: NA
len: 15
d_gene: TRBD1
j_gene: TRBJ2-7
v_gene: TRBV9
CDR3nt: TGTGCCAGCAGCGCAGGGACAGGGGGCTTCTTTGAGCAGTACTTC
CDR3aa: CASSAGTGGFFEQYF

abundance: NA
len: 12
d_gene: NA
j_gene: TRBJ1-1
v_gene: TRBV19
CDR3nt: TGTGCCAGTAAACAGGGGAACACTGAAGCTTTCTTT
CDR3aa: CASKQGNTEAFF

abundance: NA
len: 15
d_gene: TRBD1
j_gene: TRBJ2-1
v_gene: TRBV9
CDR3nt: TGTGCCAGCAGCGCAGACAGGGGGCTCTACAATGAGCAGTTCTTC
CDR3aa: CASSADRGLYNEQFF

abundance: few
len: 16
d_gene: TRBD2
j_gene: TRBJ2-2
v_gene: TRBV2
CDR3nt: TGTGCCAGCAGTACTGGGGCGGGAGGGCCTTTCGGGGAGCTGTTTTTT
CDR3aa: CASSTGAGGPFGELFF

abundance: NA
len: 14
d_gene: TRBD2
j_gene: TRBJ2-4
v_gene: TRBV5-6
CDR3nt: TGTGCCAGCAGCTCAAGCGGGAGGGAAAACATTCAGTACTTC
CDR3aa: CASSSSGRENIQYF

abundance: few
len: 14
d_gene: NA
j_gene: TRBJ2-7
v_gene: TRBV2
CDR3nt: TGTGCCAGCAGTGAACTTGGACAGCTCTACGAGCAGTACTTC
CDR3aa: CASSELGQLYEQYF

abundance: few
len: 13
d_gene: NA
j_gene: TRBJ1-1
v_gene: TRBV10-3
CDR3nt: TGTGCCATCTCTCACGGAGCGAACACTGAAGCTTTCTTT
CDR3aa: CAISHGANTEAFF

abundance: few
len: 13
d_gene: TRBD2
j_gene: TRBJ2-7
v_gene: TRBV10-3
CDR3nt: TGTGCCATTCGCACTAGCGGGGCCCTCGAGCAGTACTTC
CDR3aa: CAIRTSGALEQYF

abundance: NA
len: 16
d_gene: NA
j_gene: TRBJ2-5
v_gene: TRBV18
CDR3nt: TGTGCCAGCTCACCAGGCAGCGTCGGGGACGGGGAGACCCAGTACTTC
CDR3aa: CASSPGSVGDGETQYF

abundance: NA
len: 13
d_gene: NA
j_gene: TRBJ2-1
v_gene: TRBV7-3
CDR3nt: TGTGCCAGCAGCTTAATGGAGGGAGCGGAGCAGTTCTTC
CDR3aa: CASSLMEGAEQFF

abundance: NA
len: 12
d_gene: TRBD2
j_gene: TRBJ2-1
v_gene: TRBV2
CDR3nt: TGTGCCAGCAGTGAAGCCCTAGCGGGAATGTTCTTC
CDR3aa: CASSEALAGMFF

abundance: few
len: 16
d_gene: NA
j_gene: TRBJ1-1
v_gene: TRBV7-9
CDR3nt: TGTGCCAGCAGCCCGAGCAACAGGTGGGAGGACACTGAAGCTTTCTTT
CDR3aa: CASSPSNRWEDTEAFF

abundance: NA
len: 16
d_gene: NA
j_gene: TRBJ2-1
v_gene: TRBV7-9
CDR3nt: TGTGCCAGCAGCCCGAAAGGGGGGTTCCCCCACAATGAGCAGTTCTTC
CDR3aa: CASSPKGGFPHNEQFF

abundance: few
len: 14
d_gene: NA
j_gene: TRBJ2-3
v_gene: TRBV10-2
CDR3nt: TGCGCCAGCAGTGCGGGATTGGGCACAGATACGCAGTATTTT
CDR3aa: CASSAGLGTDTQYF

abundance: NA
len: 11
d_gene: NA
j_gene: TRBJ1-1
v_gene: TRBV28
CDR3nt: TGTGCCAGCAGTTTCTGGGCGGAAGCTTTCTTT
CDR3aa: CASSFWAEAFF

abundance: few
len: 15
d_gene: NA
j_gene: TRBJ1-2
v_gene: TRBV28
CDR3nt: TGTGCCAGCAGTCCTGGGGGGGCGCAGGACTATGGCTACACCTTC
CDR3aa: CASSPGGAQDYGYTF

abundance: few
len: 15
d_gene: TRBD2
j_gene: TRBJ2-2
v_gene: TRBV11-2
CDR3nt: TGTGCCAGCCAGAGACTAGCCGGGTACACCGGGGAGCTGTTTTTT
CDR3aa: CASQRLAGYTGELFF

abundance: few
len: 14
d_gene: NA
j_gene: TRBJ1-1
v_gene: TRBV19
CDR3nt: TGTGCCAGTAGTATTACAGGCCTAAACACTGAAGCTTTCTTT
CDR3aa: CASSITGLNTEAFF

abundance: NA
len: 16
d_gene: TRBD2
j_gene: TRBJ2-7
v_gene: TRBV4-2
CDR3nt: TGTGCCAGCAGCCAACAACCGGGACTAGACTCTGACGAGCAGTACTTC
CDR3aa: CASSQQPGLDSDEQYF